The 7 T cell receptor beta chains reported below all come from one sample, sequenced in a study of T-cell memory formation after mild COVID-19. Each CDR3 protein gets one entry after TCRdb re-called the 5' RACE reads with MiXCR. The table records 140,000 or so distinct CDR3 sequences, 15% to 20% of them present only once. The sequenced material came from PBMCs or a T cell subset sorted from them (not recorded which). These receptors were obtained from an adult woman who had mild COVID-19 (a few samples of this study predate the infection). Cell type and time point are not known.

This clonotype was recorded many times. The chain uses TRBV7-9 and TRBJ2-2; unclear D gene. Germline V gene sequence: CDR1 SEHNR, CDR2 FQNEAQ (reference sequence). The CDR3 sequence is 12 residues long. V lost 1 base and J lost 6, with 3 bases in between. CDR3 amino acids: CASSLGAGELFF. Here the CDR3 DNA reads TGTGCCAGCAGCTTAGGGGCCGGGGAGCTGTTTTTT.

The table lists this clonotype with many counts. The V call is TRBV29-1, the J call TRBJ2-7, with 7 bases that match TRBD1. This CDR3 has 11 amino acids. The germline V gene has CDR1 SQVTM and CDR2 ANQGSEA. J was trimmed by 8 bases and V by 7 bases; bases with no gene match: 8. This chain's CDR3 is CSAARQGQQYF. Written as DNA, the CDR3 is TGCAGCGCTGCTCGACAGGGCCAGCAGTACTTC.

This clonotype has more than one count but fewer than ten. V and J are TRBV10-3 and TRBJ2-1, with D perhaps matching TRBD1 (5 bases). Germline V gene lookup returns CDR1 ENHRY and CDR2 SYGVKD. CDR3 length: 12 residues. Trimming pared 10 bases from V and 6 bases from J, leaving 13 bases between. The CDR3 loop reads CATAQQGNEQFF. DNA of the CDR3: TGTGCCACCGCTCAGCAGGGCAATGAGCAGTTCTTC.

This chain connects TRBV20-1 to TRBJ2-6, with D possibly being TRBD1 (5 bases). CDR1 is DFQATT, CDR2 SNEGSKA, per germline (reference sequence). Trimming removed 5 bases from V and 4 bases from J, with 9 bases in between. The CDR3 loop spans 13 amino acids. CDR3 residues: CSAGRGGANVLTF. The DNA for the CDR3 is TGCAGTGCTGGTAGGGGCGGGGCCAACGTCCTGACTTTC.

The chain carries TRBV24-1 and TRBJ2-3; D may be TRBD1 (6 bases). The V end lost 5 bases, the J end lost 6 bases, and 17 bases lay between the germline ends. This CDR3 contains 15 residues. Germline values: CDR1 KGHDR, CDR2 SFDVKD. CDR3 DNA: TGTGCCACCAGTGCTGGGACATACATAGGGGATACGCAGTATTTT. Its translation: CATSAGTYIGDTQYF.

The chain employs TRBV12-3 or TRBV12-4 and TRBJ1-2; D ambiguous. Trimming shortened V by 6 bases and J by 2 bases, and 10 bases separated the two germline ends. The CDR3 is 13 residues long. CDR3 residues: CASSLMGNYGYTF. The CDR3 bases are TGTGCCAGCAGCCTCATGGGGAACTATGGCTACACCTTC.

This clonotype was seen at least ten times. DNA for the CDR3: TGTGCCAGCAGCTTAGCGTTGGGGGCCGGGGAGCTGTTTTTT. Encoded protein: CASSLALGAGELFF. V is TRBV7-6 and J is TRBJ2-2; D is possibly TRBD1 or TRBD2 (5 bases each). Germline V gene lookup returns CDR1 SGHVS and CDR2 FNYEAQ. This CDR3 is 14 amino acids long. Deletions cut 0 bases from V and 6 bases from J, with 8 bases between.